Detailed here is one T cell receptor (beta chain). Measured with immunoSEQ multiplex PCR; TCRdb has only the in-frame clones, and not every one. Of 100,000 to 150,000 clones detected, approximately 86% appear once; the ten largest clones hold roughly 11%. V was clipped by 3 bases and J by 0 bases, with 9 bases between them. The CDR3 is 15 residues long. The germline gives CDR1 LNHDA, CDR2 SQIVND (reference sequence). The data derive from a study of blood T cell repertoires in COVID-19. This chain uses TRBV19 with TRBJ1-5; no reliable D call. This TCR derives from a woman between 70 and 85 years old with COVID-19, enrolled during active disease. Specimen: peripheral blood. This chain's CDR3 is CASSMLADSNQPQHF. The DNA of the CDR3 is TGTGCCAGTAGTATGTTGGCGGATAGCAATCAGCCCCAGCATTTT.